This T cell receptor beta chain stems from a study of shared clonotypes between healthy human individuals. About the study: The donor pool was made up of a couple of women and three men aged 18 to 49. Whole-study results and caveats: Clonotype sharing across donors was expected to vary with sequencing depth.

A word on this clone: As yet, its antigen is unknown. A much larger clonotype is one base distant, so this may be a read error. This sample includes further DNA sequences coding for the same CDR3.

Genomic DNA from each subset was divided evenly over several immunoSEQ plates. Here immunoSEQ multiplex PCR was the method, and the copy in TCRdb shows in-frame clones only, minus some. The data contain about 1 million clones, under 80% of them singletons. The sequenced material came from memory CD4+ T cells sorted from blood. Stated subset: CD45RA-negative fraction. The source of this sequence is a man between 18 and 35 years old in good health.

Written as DNA, the CDR3 is TGCGCCAGCAGCTTGGTGGGTGCTAATGAAAAACTGTTTTTT. Translating gives CASSLVGANEKLFF. The V gene is TRBV5-1, the J gene TRBJ1-4; D call uncertain. The germline V gene has CDR1 SGHRS and CDR2 YFSETQ. With 0 bases removed from V and 3 bases from J, the gap between germline ends came to 6 bases. CDR3 length equals 14 residues. The full variable domain, completed using reference TRBV5-1 and TRBJ1-4, is KAGVTQTPRYLIKTRGQQVTLSCSPISGHRSVSWYQQTPGQGLQFLFEYFSETQRNKGNFPGRFSGRQFSNSRSEMNVSTLELGDSALYLCASSLVGANEKLFFGSGTQLSVL.